This is a list of T cell receptor beta chains from one sample in a study of CD8 T cells in ankylosing spondylitis. TCRdb reanalysed the 5' RACE reads using MiXCR and keeps one entry per CDR3 protein. The table has 350,000 to 550,000 distinct CDR3 sequences, roughly a quarter seen once. Sample: blood, either unsorted or a sorted T cell fraction (not recorded which). These TCRs come from a male donor with ankylosing spondylitis. Both conserved end residues are part of each CDR3. Each record gives: V gene, D gene, clone size, J gene, CDR3 DNA, CDR3 protein. A D gene is named only where the DNA matches it firmly. Only part of the rows carry a size: once, few, many, or a class if the clone is expanded.

V: TRBV18
D: TRBD1
size: .
J: TRBJ1-5
DNA: TGTGCCAGCTCACCACCGGGACAGATAAATAGCAATCAGCCCCAGCATTTT
CDR3: CASSPPGQINSNQPQHF

V: TRBV27
D: .
size: .
J: TRBJ2-6
DNA: TGTGCCAGCAGTTCCCGACAGGGGGCCAACGTCCTGACTTTC
CDR3: CASSSRQGANVLTF

V: TRBV12-3/TRBV12-4
D: TRBD2
size: .
J: TRBJ2-5
DNA: TGTGCCAGCTCCCCGGGACTAGCGGGACCAGAGACCCAGTACTTC
CDR3: CASSPGLAGPETQYF

V: TRBV24-1
D: .
size: many
J: TRBJ2-1
DNA: TGTGCCACCAGTGATACACAAAAGGGGGGGAGGCATGAGCAGTTCTTC
CDR3: CATSDTQKGGRHEQFF

V: TRBV29-1
D: .
size: .
J: TRBJ1-5
DNA: TGCAGCGTTTCGGACCTGGGGAGCAATCAGCCCCAGCATTTT
CDR3: CSVSDLGSNQPQHF

V: TRBV3-1
D: .
size: .
J: TRBJ2-7
DNA: TGTGCCAGCAGCCAAGATTTTAGGACCGTCCAATTCTACGAGCAGTACTTC
CDR3: CASSQDFRTVQFYEQYF

V: TRBV15
D: TRBD2
size: .
J: TRBJ2-1
DNA: TGTGCCACCAGCGTAAATTACGGGAGGGGTGGGCAGTTCTTC
CDR3: CATSVNYGRGGQFF

V: TRBV7-9
D: TRBD1
size: .
J: TRBJ1-2
DNA: TGTGCCAGCAGCCCTAGGACAGGGTTCGGCTACACCTTC
CDR3: CASSPRTGFGYTF

V: TRBV7-2
D: .
size: many
J: TRBJ2-7
DNA: TGTGCCAGCAGCTCCGAGCGGTTAGGAATTTCCTACGAGCAGTACTTC
CDR3: CASSSERLGISYEQYF

V: TRBV5-1
D: .
size: .
J: TRBJ2-5
DNA: TGCGCCAGCAGCTTGGCGGCCCTGAGAGAGACCCAGTACTTC
CDR3: CASSLAALRETQYF

V: TRBV5-1
D: .
size: .
J: TRBJ2-5
DNA: TGCGCCAGCAGCTTGAACAGTAGGGAGACCCAGTACTTC
CDR3: CASSLNSRETQYF